Following are 14 T cell receptor beta chains from one sample sequenced in a study of cytomegalovirus exposure and HLA in healthy donors. In the PCR, 60 Vbeta and 13 Jbeta primers were used. Here immunoSEQ multiplex PCR was the method, and the copy in TCRdb shows in-frame clones only, minus some. Here the sample spans about 160,000 clones, 78% being singletons. The specimen was PBMCs. The source is a male donor in good health and CMV-seronegative.

The V call is TRBV29-1, the J call TRBJ2-1; TRBD2 aligns across 10 bases. The CDR3 extends over 13 amino acids. V lost 7 bases, J lost 5 bases, and 5 bases stayed unmatched. Germline V gene sequence: CDR1 SQVTM, CDR2 ANQGSEA. The CDR3 DNA reads as TGCAGCGCCAGCGGGGGGGCCCACAATGAGCAGTTCTTC. The encoded protein is CSASGGAHNEQFF.

The chain is built from TRBV7-7 and TRBJ2-5; TRBD1 agrees at 7 bases. Germline CDR1 is SSHAT and CDR2 is FNYEAQ (reference sequence). The CDR3 runs to 15 residues. The J segment lost 5 bases and the V segment lost 4 bases, leaving 10 bases of the junction unmatched. This CDR3 reads CASSSTDRAGETQYF. The DNA for the CDR3 is TGTGCCAGCAGCTCTACCGACAGGGCCGGGGAGACCCAGTACTTC.

The gene calls are TRBV7-3 and TRBJ2-2; 9 positions agree with TRBD1. Germline CDR1 reads SGHTA; CDR2 reads FQGTGA. The length of the CDR3 is 14 residues. J was trimmed by 5 bases and V by 6 bases; bases with no gene match: 4. For the CDR3, the DNA is TGTGCCAGCAGGACGGGACAGGGTACCGGGGAGCTGTTTTTT. Its translation is CASRTGQGTGELFF.

This chain's CDR3 is CSVRRAGANTEAFF. The CDR3 DNA reads TGCAGCGTTCGCCGGGCGGGGGCGAACACTGAAGCTTTCTTT. The chain recombines TRBV29-1 with TRBJ1-1; weak D call: TRBD1 (6 bases). CDR3 length: 14 amino acids. The germline V gene has CDR1 SQVTM and CDR2 ANQGSEA. V was trimmed by 5 bases and J by 1 base, leaving 14 bases between them.

This clone was observed once. The rearrangement links TRBV29-1 to TRBJ2-7, with 10 bases fitting TRBD2. Germline V gene lookup returns CDR1 SQVTM and CDR2 ANQGSEA. CDR3 size: 13 residues. Trimming removed 7 bases from V and 0 bases from J; junction bases left unmatched: 3. The chain's CDR3 is CSATSGNSYEQYF. The CDR3 DNA reads as TGCAGCGCAACTAGCGGGAACTCCTACGAGCAGTACTTC.

This clone was counted once. The rearrangement uses TRBV30 and TRBJ1-1; the D is unclear. V lost 3 bases and J lost 3, with 11 bases in between. Germline CDR1 and CDR2: GTSNPN and SVGIG (reference sequence). CDR3 length equals 13 residues. In DNA form, the CDR3 reads TGTGCCTGGAGGCAGGCCCTTTACACTGAAGCTTTCTTT. As protein: CAWRQALYTEAFF.

The sample holds one count of this clone. The chain links TRBV18 to TRBJ1-1, with TRBD1 matching over 7 bases. The CDR3 spans 16 residues. After removal of 3 bases from V and 2 bases from J, the junction contained 9 bases not matched to a gene. Per germline, CDR1 KGHSH and CDR2 LQKENI. CDR3 region: CASSPLGTVLNTEAFF. The CDR3 nucleotides are TGTGCCAGCTCACCTTTGGGGACAGTACTAAACACTGAAGCTTTCTTT.

This rearrangement joins TRBV19 to TRBJ2-7, with 11 bases aligning to TRBD2. The CDR3 contains 17 residues. The J segment lost 3 bases and the V segment lost 1 base, leaving 8 bases of the junction unmatched. Germline CDR1 and CDR2: LNHDA and SQIVND (reference sequence). CDR3 nucleotide sequence: TGTGCCAGTAGTATAGTGGCTTTGACTAGCGGGGACTACGAGCAGTACTTC. Protein product: CASSIVALTSGDYEQYF. The full variable domain, completed using reference TRBV19 and TRBJ2-7, is DGGITQSPKYLFRKEGQNVTLSCEQNLNHDAMYWYRQDPGQGLRLIYYSQIVNDFQKGDIAEGYSVSREKKESFPLTVTSAQKNPTAFYLCASSIVALTSGDYEQYFGPGTRLTVT.

The J gene is TRBJ2-7, the V gene TRBV7-9; 8 nucleotides match TRBD2. The V gene's germline CDR1 is SEHNR and CDR2 FQNEAQ (reference sequence). V dropped 1 base and J dropped 2; count of bases not matched to a gene: 4. This CDR3 has 15 amino acids. The CDR3 DNA reads as TGTGCCAGCAGCTTAGTTTCCGGGAGGGCCTACGAGCAGTACTTC. Encoded protein: CASSLVSGRAYEQYF.

The J gene is TRBJ1-2, the V gene TRBV29-1; D is possibly TRBD1 (6 bases). The V end was cut by 6 bases, the J end by 4 bases, with 12 bases between. The CDR3 is 12 residues long. Looked up from germline, CDR1 is SQVTM and CDR2 is ANQGSEA. As DNA, the CDR3 is TGCAGCGTCGAACAGGGCCTCTATGGCTACACCTTC. It codes for CSVEQGLYGYTF. Full variable domain (outside the CDR3, taken from reference TRBV29-1 and TRBJ1-2): SAVISQKPSRDICQRGTSLTIQCQVDSQVTMMFWYRQQPGQSLTLIATANQGSEATYESGFVIDKFPISRPNLTFSTLTVSNMSPEDSSIYLCSVEQGLYGYTFGSGTRLTVV.

The rearrangement links TRBV5-1 to TRBJ2-7; tentative D call: TRBD2 (5 bases). The V and J ends lost 4 bases and 3 bases respectively, with 14 bases between them. This CDR3 has 14 amino acids. CDR1 and CDR2 (germline): SGHRS, YFSETQ. The CDR3 sequence: CASSLGIAGYEQYF. DNA for the CDR3: TGCGCCAGCAGCCTCGGGATTGCAGGCTACGAGCAGTACTTC. Full variable domain (outside the CDR3, taken from reference TRBV5-1 and TRBJ2-7): KAGVTQTPRYLIKTRGQQVTLSCSPISGHRSVSWYQQTPGQGLQFLFEYFSETQRNKGNFPGRFSGRQFSNSRSEMNVSTLELGDSALYLCASSLGIAGYEQYFGPGTRLTVT.

The CDR3: CSARSLREQYF. CDR3 in DNA: TGCAGTGCTAGATCATTGCGCGAGCAGTACTTC. J is TRBJ2-7 and V is TRBV20-1, with D unclear. Trimming removed 2 bases from V and 6 bases from J, with 8 bases in between. This CDR3 is built from 11 residues. In germline, CDR1 is DFQATT, CDR2 SNEGSKA (reference sequence).

This clone appeared once. One end of the junction is discordant with germline, which a read error may explain. The CDR3 here is CASSESYRVASF. The CDR3, as DNA: TGTGCCAGCAGTGAATCTTACAGAGTGGCCTCCTTC. The chain recombines TRBV6-1 with TRBJ1-2, with D unresolved. CDR1 and CDR2 (germline): MNHNS, SASEGT. This CDR3 has 12 amino acids.

The V gene is TRBV7-9, the J gene TRBJ1-4, with D perhaps matching TRBD1 (5 bases). The germline V and J ends were trimmed by 3 bases and 0 bases, with 14 bases remaining between them. The CDR3 has 17 residues. Per the germline V gene, CDR1 is SEHNR and CDR2 is FQNEAQ (reference sequence). The CDR3 nucleotides are TGTGCCAGCAGCTTGCAGGGCGGAGGGGCAACTAATGAAAAACTGTTTTTT. Translated, it gives CASSLQGGGATNEKLFF.